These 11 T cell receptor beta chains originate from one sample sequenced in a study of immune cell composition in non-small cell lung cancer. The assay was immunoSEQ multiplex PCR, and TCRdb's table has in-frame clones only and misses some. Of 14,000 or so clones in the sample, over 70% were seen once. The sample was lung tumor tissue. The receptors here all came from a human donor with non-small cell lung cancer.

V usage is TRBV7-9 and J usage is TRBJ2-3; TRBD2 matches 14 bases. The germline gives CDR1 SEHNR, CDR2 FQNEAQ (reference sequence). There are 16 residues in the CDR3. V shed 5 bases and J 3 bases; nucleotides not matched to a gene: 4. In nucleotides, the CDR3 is TGTGCCAGCAGCACCCGACTAGCGGGAGGGACAGATACGCAGTATTTT. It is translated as CASSTRLAGGTDTQYF.

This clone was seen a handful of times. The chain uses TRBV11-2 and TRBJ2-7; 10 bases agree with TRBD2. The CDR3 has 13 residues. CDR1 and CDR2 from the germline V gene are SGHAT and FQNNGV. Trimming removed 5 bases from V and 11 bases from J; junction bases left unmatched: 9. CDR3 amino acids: CASSLDSGRRKYF. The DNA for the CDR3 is TGTGCCAGCAGCCTGGATAGCGGGAGGCGGAAGTACTTC.

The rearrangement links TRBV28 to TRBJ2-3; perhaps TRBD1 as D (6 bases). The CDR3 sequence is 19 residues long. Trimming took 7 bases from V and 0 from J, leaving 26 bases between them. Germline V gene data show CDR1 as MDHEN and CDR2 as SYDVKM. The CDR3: CASIGDEGGAFPSTDTQYF. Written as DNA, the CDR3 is TGTGCCAGCATCGGCGATGAAGGGGGAGCCTTCCCTAGCACAGATACGCAGTATTTT.

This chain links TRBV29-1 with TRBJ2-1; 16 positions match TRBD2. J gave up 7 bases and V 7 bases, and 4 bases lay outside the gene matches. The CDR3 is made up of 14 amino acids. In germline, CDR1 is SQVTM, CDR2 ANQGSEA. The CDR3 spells CSGGTSGGVNEQFF. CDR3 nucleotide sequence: TGCAGCGGTGGGACTAGCGGGGGGGTGAATGAGCAGTTCTTC.

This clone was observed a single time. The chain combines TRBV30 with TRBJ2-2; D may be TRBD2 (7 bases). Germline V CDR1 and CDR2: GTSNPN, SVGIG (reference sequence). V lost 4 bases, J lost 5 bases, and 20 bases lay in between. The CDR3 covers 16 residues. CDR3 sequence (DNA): TGTGCCTGGATCTACCCGGGACTAAGGGGGACCGGGGAGCTGTTTTTT. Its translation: CAWIYPGLRGTGELFF.

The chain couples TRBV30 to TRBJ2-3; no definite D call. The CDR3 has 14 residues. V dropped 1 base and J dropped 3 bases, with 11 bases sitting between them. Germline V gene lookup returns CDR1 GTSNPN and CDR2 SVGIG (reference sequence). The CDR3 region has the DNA TGTGCCTGGAGTGACCTGACACAAACAGATACGCAGTATTTT. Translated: CAWSDLTQTDTQYF.

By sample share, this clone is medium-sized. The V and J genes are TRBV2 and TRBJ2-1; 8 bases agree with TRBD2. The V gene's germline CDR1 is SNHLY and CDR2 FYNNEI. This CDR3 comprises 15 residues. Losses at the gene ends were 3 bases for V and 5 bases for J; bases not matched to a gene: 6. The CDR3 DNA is TGTGCCAGCAGTGACAGCGGGAGCGTCGACAATGAGCAGTTCTTC. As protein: CASSDSGSVDNEQFF. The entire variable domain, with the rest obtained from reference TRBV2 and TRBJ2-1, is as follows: EPEVTQTPSHQVTQMGQEVILRCVPISNHLYFYWYRQILGQKVEFLVSFYNNEISEKSEIFDDQFSVERPDGSNFTLKIRSTKLEDSAMYFCASSDSGSVDNEQFFGPGTRLTVL.

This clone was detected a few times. CDR3 DNA: TGTGCCTGGAGTGTTGGGGGGTCTTTGGGAGAGCAGTACTTC. It yields the protein CAWSVGGSLGEQYF. This chain uses TRBV30 with TRBJ2-7, with D perhaps matching TRBD2 (6 bases). Germline lookup yields CDR1 GTSNPN and CDR2 SVGIG (reference sequence). The CDR3 sequence is 14 residues long. With 0 bases removed from V and 7 bases from J, the gap between germline ends came to 16 bases.

For the CDR3, the DNA is TGCAGCGTTGATAACGGAGGGACAGATACGCAGTATTTT. This encodes CSVDNGGTDTQYF. This chain links TRBV29-1 with TRBJ2-3; a weak D match, TRBD2 (6 bases). From germline, CDR1 is SQVTM and CDR2 ANQGSEA. The CDR3 has 13 amino acids. The ends were cut back, 3 bases at V and 3 bases at J, with 10 bases in the middle.

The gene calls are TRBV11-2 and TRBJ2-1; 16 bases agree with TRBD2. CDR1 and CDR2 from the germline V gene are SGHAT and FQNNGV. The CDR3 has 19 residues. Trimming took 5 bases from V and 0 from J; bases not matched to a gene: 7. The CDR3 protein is CASSPTGLAGGSSYNEQFF. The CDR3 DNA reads TGTGCCAGCAGCCCCACGGGACTAGCGGGAGGGAGCTCCTACAATGAGCAGTTCTTC.

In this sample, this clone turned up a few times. The CDR3 is CASSPRQGLNTEAFF. CDR3 coding DNA: TGTGCCAGCAGCCCCCGACAGGGACTGAACACTGAAGCTTTCTTT. The chain recombines TRBV4-2 with TRBJ1-1; 7 bases line up with TRBD1. The CDR3 totals 15 residues. The junction had 5 bases not matched to a gene; V was cut back by 4 bases and J by 0 bases. CDR1 LGHNA and CDR2 YNFKEQ come from the germline V gene.